The clone carrying this T cell receptor beta chain was detected only a few times. This specimen belongs to a study of T-cell reconstitution after alpha-beta-depleted transplantation in children. Unique molecular identifiers were used to barcode this TCRbeta library. TCRdb reprocessed the PCR reads via MiXCR and lists one record per CDR3 protein. The table lists hundreds of thousands of distinct CDR3 sequences, about 17% of them singletons. CDR3 length: 15 amino acids. V usage is TRBV21-1 and J usage is TRBJ1-6; TRBD1, the table's D call, lacks a check against the DNA. TRBV21-1 is a pseudogene locus. The sample was PBMCs from the stem cell graft donor, taken from the stem cell graft. The TCR originated in a human donor who donated a stem cell graft to a child with acute lymphoblastic leukemia. The CDR3 sequence is CASSKEGGVLSPLHF. The CDR3 DNA is TGTGCCAGCAGCAAAGAGGGCGGGGTGCTTTCACCCCTCCACTTT.